Shown below are 3 T cell receptor beta chains from a single sample sequenced in a study of OX40 agonist ivuxolimab in advanced cancers. The table came from immunoSEQ multiplex PCR; TCRdb's copy has only in-frame clones and leaves some out. Among around 100,000 clones listed, 91% were seen once. Sequencing used CD4+ or CD8+ T cells sorted from blood, obtained in a trial of the OX40 agonist ivuxolimab. Receptors originate from an adult with an advanced solid tumor such as melanoma, head and neck, liver or kidney cancer.

The chain combines TRBV10-3 with TRBJ1-4; unclear D gene. This CDR3 spans 14 amino acids. V lost 10 bases, J lost 5 bases, and 17 bases lay in between. Germline-derived CDR1 and CDR2 are ENHRY and SYGVKD. The CDR3 sequence is CASRADGGNEKLFF. In DNA, the CDR3 is TGTGCCAGTCGTGCGGACGGCGGAAATGAAAAACTGTTTTTT.

V gene TRBV5-4 combines with J gene TRBJ1-1; the D gene is possibly TRBD1 (5 bases). The CDR3 covers 15 residues. Germline assignment: CDR1 SGHNT and CDR2 YYREEE (reference sequence). Trimming shortened V by 0 bases and J by 0 bases, and 9 bases separated the two germline ends. CDR3 coding DNA: TGTGCCAGCAGCTTGGTTGGGGGAATGAACACTGAAGCTTTCTTT. The encoded protein is CASSLVGGMNTEAFF.

The J gene is TRBJ1-2, the V gene TRBV28; TRBD1 agrees at 9 bases. From germline, CDR1 is MDHEN and CDR2 SYDVKM. Germline trimming cut 3 bases from V and 4 bases from J; bases unmatched to any gene: 6. The CDR3 covers 15 residues. CDR3 protein: CASSFGTGGPYGYTF. CDR3 nucleotide sequence: TGTGCCAGCAGTTTTGGTACAGGGGGCCCCTATGGCTACACCTTC.